Listed below are T cell receptor beta chains from one sample, sequenced in a study of identical twins. TCRdb re-analysed the 5' RACE reads in MiXCR, keeping a single row per CDR3 protein. The data contain 500,000 to 650,000 distinct CDR3 sequences, 20% to 25% of them seen just once; the ten biggest clones take up approximately 0.48%. In addition, the sample was reused for a study of yellow fever vaccine responses in identical twins.

Input material: CD4+ T cells sorted from blood. These TCRs come from a woman under 30 in good health. CDR3s include the opening cysteine and the closing phenylalanine or tryptophan. The D gene is left open where the match is weak. Expanded clones are given a class, and other clones once, few, many or no size at all.

CASSHWESSYNEQFF	TGCGCCAGCAGTCATTGGGAGAGCTCCTACAATGAGCAGTTCTTC	.	few	TRBV10-2	TRBJ2-1
CASSRQEQNTEAFF	TGTGCCAGCTCGCGACAGGAACAGAACACTGAAGCTTTCTTT	.	.	TRBV18	TRBJ1-1
CASSLEFQNEQFF	TGTGCCAGCAGCTTAGAATTCCAAAATGAGCAGTTCTTC	.	few	TRBV11-3	TRBJ2-1
CASSQRGGLYEQYF	TGCGCCAGCAGCCAAAGAGGGGGACTCTACGAGCAGTACTTC	.	.	TRBV4-1	TRBJ2-7
CASSSQANSPLHF	TGTGCCAGCAGTTCCCAGGCCAATTCACCCCTCCACTTT	.	.	TRBV28	TRBJ1-6
CASSQEGARQPQHF	TGTGCCAGCAGCCAAGAGGGGGCTCGGCAGCCCCAGCATTTT	.	few	TRBV3-1	TRBJ1-5
CASRDSSNQPQHF	TGTGCCAGCAGGGACAGTAGCAATCAGCCCCAGCATTTT	.	.	TRBV12-3/TRBV12-4	TRBJ1-5
CASRRTSGGADNEQFF	TGTGCCAGCAGGCGGACTAGCGGGGGGGCTGACAATGAGCAGTTCTTC	TRBD2	few	TRBV6-1	TRBJ2-1
CASSPVALGNSPLHF	TGTGCCAGCAGCCCCGTAGCCCTGGGAAATTCACCCCTCCACTTT	.	.	TRBV7-9	TRBJ1-6
CASRARPGDTEAFF	TGTGCCAGCAGGGCCCGGCCAGGCGACACTGAAGCTTTCTTT	.	many	TRBV12-3/TRBV12-4	TRBJ1-1
CAISESLGNTEAFF	TGTGCCATCAGTGAGTCACTAGGGAACACTGAAGCTTTCTTT	.	.	TRBV10-3	TRBJ1-1
CASSPGQGTETQYF	TGCGCCAGCAGCCCGGGACAGGGGACGGAGACCCAGTACTTC	TRBD1	.	TRBV5-1	TRBJ2-5
CAISESVQGTQYF	TGTGCCATCAGTGAGTCGGTGCAAGGGACCCAGTACTTC	.	.	TRBV10-3	TRBJ2-5
CASSPPGAGGMWETQYF	TGTGCCAGCAGCCCCCCGGGAGCGGGAGGAATGTGGGAGACCCAGTACTTC	TRBD2	.	TRBV7-7	TRBJ2-5
CASSAPGLATEQYF	TGTGCCAGCAGCGCACCGGGACTAGCGACGGAGCAGTACTTC	TRBD2	.	TRBV9	TRBJ2-7
CSASPGAKDTQYF	TGCAGCGCGTCACCAGGGGCTAAAGATACGCAGTATTTT	.	.	TRBV29-1	TRBJ2-3
CATSRGPSGGAQETQYF	TGTGCCACCAGCAGAGGCCCTAGCGGGGGGGCTCAAGAGACCCAGTACTTC	TRBD2	few	TRBV15	TRBJ2-5
CSVVWRGGRAGVLTSTDTQYF	TGCAGCGTTGTTTGGCGGGGGGGCCGGGCCGGGGTCCTTACCTCCACAGATACGCAGTATTTT	TRBD2	.	TRBV29-1	TRBJ2-3
CASSGLADMNTGELFF	TGCGCCTCCTCAGGACTAGCGGACATGAACACCGGGGAGCTGTTTTTT	TRBD2	.	TRBV10-1	TRBJ2-2
CASSSTGGLTDTQYF	TGTGCCAGCAGCTCGACAGGGGGTCTCACAGATACGCAGTATTTT	TRBD1	.	TRBV7-3	TRBJ2-3
CASSLTVAGGDEQYF	TGCGCCAGCAGCTTGACTGTTGCGGGAGGGGACGAGCAGTACTTC	TRBD2	.	TRBV5-1	TRBJ2-7
CASSPPGLAGVQGRAKNIQYF	TGTGCCAGCAGTCCGCCCGGACTAGCGGGGGTGCAAGGACGGGCCAAAAACATTCAGTACTTC	TRBD2	.	TRBV28	TRBJ2-4
CASSLSGRFDNEQFF	TGTGCCAGCAGCCTTAGCGGGAGATTCGACAATGAGCAGTTCTTC	TRBD2	.	TRBV3-1	TRBJ2-1
CASSYGVAGAYSGANVLTF	TGTGCCAGCAGTTACGGAGTAGCGGGGGCCTACTCTGGGGCCAACGTCCTGACTTTC	TRBD2	few	TRBV6-5	TRBJ2-6